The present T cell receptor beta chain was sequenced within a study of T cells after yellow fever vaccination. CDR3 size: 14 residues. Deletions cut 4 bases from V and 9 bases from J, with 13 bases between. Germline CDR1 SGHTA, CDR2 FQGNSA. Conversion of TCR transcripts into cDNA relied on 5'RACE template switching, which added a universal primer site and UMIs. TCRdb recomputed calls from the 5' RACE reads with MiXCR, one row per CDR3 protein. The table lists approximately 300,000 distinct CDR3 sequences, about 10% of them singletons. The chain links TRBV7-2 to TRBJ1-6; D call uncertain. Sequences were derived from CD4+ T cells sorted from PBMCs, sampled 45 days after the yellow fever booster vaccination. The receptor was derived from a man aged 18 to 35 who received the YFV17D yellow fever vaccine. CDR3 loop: CASSSVGWTSPLHF. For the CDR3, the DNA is TGTGCCAGCAGCTCTGTAGGGTGGACTTCACCCCTCCACTTT.